This entry lists 25 T cell receptor beta chains sequenced from one sample in a study of shared clonotypes between healthy human individuals. Libraries were prepared by immunoSEQ multiplex PCR; TCRdb keeps only in-frame clonotypes and omits some of them. This repertoire shows hundreds of thousands of clones, about 95% found once; its top ten account for over 0.1%. CD45RO negativity and positive selection for CCR7 defined naive CD8 cells, a population that excluded terminally differentiated effector memory CD45RA+ cells. The sample was naive CD8+ T cells sorted from blood. The receptors originated from a woman aged 30 to 39 in good health.

CDR3 DNA: TGTGCCAGCAGCCAAAAGGAGGGCGAGCAGTACTTC. It is translated as CASSQKEGEQYF. The chain couples TRBV14 to TRBJ2-7; D is perhaps TRBD2 (6 bases). Trimming removed 2 bases from V and 6 bases from J, with 8 bases in between. The CDR3 sequence is 12 residues long. The germline CDR1 and CDR2 sequences are SGHDN and FVKESK.

J is TRBJ2-1 and V is TRBV19, with TRBD2 identical over 11 bases. The trim removed 6 bases at V and 4 bases at J, leaving 11 bases unmatched. There are 17 residues in the CDR3. CDR1 is LNHDA and CDR2 is SQIVND in the germline V gene (reference sequence). CDR3 protein: CASRNTSGSRAYNEQFF. CDR3 nucleotide sequence: TGTGCCAGTAGGAATACTAGCGGGAGTAGGGCATACAATGAGCAGTTCTTC.

The chain uses TRBV28 and TRBJ2-3; 12 nucleotides line up with TRBD1. Germline V gene data show CDR1 as MDHEN and CDR2 as SYDVKM. This CDR3 region has 19 residues. With V trimmed by 2 bases and J by 5 bases, 14 bases remained unmatched. CDR3 loop: CASSLMGQGALGFGDTQYF. CDR3 bases: TGTGCCAGCAGTTTAATGGGACAGGGGGCATTAGGATTTGGAGATACGCAGTATTTT.

The chain has TRBV2 and TRBJ1-4; D is uncertain. The V end lost 7 bases, the J end lost 8 bases, and 23 bases lay between the germline ends. Germline loops: CDR1 SNHLY, CDR2 FYNNEI. This CDR3 region has 16 residues. CDR3 amino acids: CASTNPMRAGKEKLFF. CDR3 nucleotides: TGTGCCAGCACCAATCCCATGAGGGCCGGGAAGGAAAAACTGTTTTTT.

V gene TRBV9 combines with J gene TRBJ2-5; D may be TRBD1 (6 bases). Germline lookup yields CDR1 SGDLS and CDR2 YYNGEE. The CDR3 is made up of 16 amino acids. Trimming pared 0 bases from V and 5 bases from J, leaving 17 bases between. DNA for the CDR3: TGTGCCAGCAGCGTAGGGGGGCTGGGCTGGGAGGAGACCCAGTACTTC. It translates to CASSVGGLGWEETQYF.

The chain joins TRBV6-1 to TRBJ2-1; the D is unclear. Deletions cut 7 bases from V and 4 bases from J, with 11 bases between. Germline CDR1 MNHNS, CDR2 SASEGT. This CDR3 region has 13 residues. CDR3: CASTISKYNEQFF. The CDR3 DNA sequence: TGTGCCAGCACCATTAGTAAGTACAATGAGCAGTTCTTC.

The rearrangement joins TRBV19 to TRBJ1-5; no clear D. With 3 bases removed from V and 0 bases from J, the gap between germline ends came to 9 bases. In germline, CDR1 is LNHDA, CDR2 SQIVND (reference sequence). This CDR3 spans 15 amino acids. The CDR3 sequence: CASSIQHYSNQPQHF. CDR3 DNA: TGTGCCAGTAGTATTCAGCATTATAGCAATCAGCCCCAGCATTTT.

This clone was observed once. The chain uses TRBV7-8 and TRBJ2-7, with 12 bases aligning to TRBD2. The trim removed 4 bases at V and 9 bases at J, leaving 7 bases unmatched. Germline lookup yields CDR1 SGHVS and CDR2 FQNEAQ. The CDR3 covers 14 residues. In DNA form, the CDR3 reads TGTGCCAGCAGCTCCGTACTAGCGGGGGGCTCGCAGTACTTC. Its protein product is CASSSVLAGGSQYF.

The genes are TRBV23-1 and TRBJ1-3; TRBD1 matches at 8 bases. TRBV23-1 is an open reading frame, and its role is uncertain. There are 18 residues in the CDR3. The V gene end was trimmed by 0 bases and the J gene end by 0 bases; junction bases not matched to a gene: 7. CDR3 coding DNA: TGCGCCAGCAGTCAATCAGGGGGACAGGCGGACTCTGGAAACACCATATATTTT. Its translation: CASSQSGGQADSGNTIYF.

This chain connects TRBV5-6 to TRBJ2-7, with D perhaps TRBD2 (5 bases). Germline-derived CDR1 and CDR2 are SGHDT and YYEEEE. CDR3 length: 17 residues. The V and J ends lost 4 bases and 4 bases respectively, with 24 bases between them. CDR3 coding DNA: TGTGCCAGCAGCGAACACCTGAGGGTTGGTTGGACTTACGAGCAGTACTTC. This codes for CASSEHLRVGWTYEQYF. The whole variable domain, remainder taken from reference TRBV5-6 and TRBJ2-7, is DAGVTQSPTHLIKTRGQQVTLRCSPKSGHDTVSWYQQALGQGPQFIFQYYEEEERQRGNFPDRFSGHQFPNYSSELNVNALLLGDSALYLCASSEHLRVGWTYEQYFGPGTRLTVT.

The rearrangement links TRBV10-3 to TRBJ2-7; 10 nucleotides agree with TRBD1. Losses at the gene ends were 10 bases for V and 2 bases for J; bases not matched to a gene: 2. Germline CDR1 is ENHRY and CDR2 is SYGVKD. The CDR3 runs to 12 residues. CDR3 protein: CATGTGAYEQYF. In DNA form, the CDR3 reads TGTGCCACCGGGACAGGGGCCTACGAGCAGTACTTC.

The CDR3: CASSLTQSNTEAFF. In nucleotides, the CDR3 is TGTGCCAGCAGTTTAACCCAGTCAAACACTGAAGCTTTCTTT. The genes are TRBV28 and TRBJ1-1, with no clear D. The V gene's germline CDR1 is MDHEN and CDR2 SYDVKM. The length of the CDR3 is 14 residues. Between the trimmed V and J ends, which lost 2 bases and 2 bases, there was a span of 9 bases.

This clone was observed once. This chain joins TRBV18 and TRBJ2-1; the D is unclear. The germline V gene has CDR1 KGHSH and CDR2 LQKENI. This CDR3 spans 16 amino acids. The V and J ends lost 0 bases and 10 bases respectively, with 19 bases between them. CDR3 sequence: CASSPPGVKWSWEQFF. The CDR3 DNA follows: TGTGCCAGCTCACCACCGGGTGTCAAGTGGAGTTGGGAGCAGTTCTTC.

Points on this clone: Other DNA sequences in this specimen translate into the identical CDR3. The genes are TRBV27 and TRBJ1-1; D gene unclear. Trimming took off 8 bases at V and 8 bases at J, with 12 bases between the two ends. This CDR3 region has 11 residues. Germline V CDR1 and CDR2: MNHEY, SMNVEV (reference sequence). DNA of the CDR3: TGTGCCAGCTCCTCCGGAGGGGAAGCTTTCTTT. Protein product: CASSSGGEAFF.

The CDR3 DNA sequence: TGCGCCAGCAGCCAAGATTCGGGGCTGAACACTGAAGCTTTCTTT. Translating it yields CASSQDSGLNTEAFF. This rearrangement joins TRBV4-1 to TRBJ1-1, with a weak D call TRBD1 (5 bases). The CDR3 totals 15 residues. Trimming removed 0 bases from V and 0 bases from J, with 8 bases in between. In germline, CDR1 is MGHRA, CDR2 YSYEKL.

The chain links TRBV11-2 to TRBJ2-1; 7 nucleotides align to TRBD2. CDR1 is SGHAT, CDR2 FQNNGV, per germline. Trimming removed 1 base from V and 7 bases from J; junction bases left unmatched: 7. This CDR3 spans 15 amino acids. For the CDR3, the DNA is TGTGCCAGCAGCTTAGCGGGCGGGAGTATAAATGAGCAGTTCTTC. As protein: CASSLAGGSINEQFF.

This clone was recorded once. One end of the junction does not line up with germline, which may come from a read error. The V call is TRBV7-6, the J call TRBJ2-5; 11 positions match TRBD1. Germline assignment: CDR1 SGHVS and CDR2 FNYEAQ. There are 13 residues in the CDR3. The CDR3 spells CASSWGQGDEQHF. Here the CDR3 DNA reads TGTGCCAGCAGCTGGGGACAGGGGGACGAGCAGCACTTC.

This chain joins TRBV11-3 and TRBJ2-3, with 9 nucleotides matching TRBD2. CDR1 and CDR2 (germline): SGHNT, YENEEA. The CDR3 runs to 20 residues. The J segment lost 4 bases and the V segment lost 5 bases, leaving 22 bases of the junction unmatched. CDR3 nucleotides: TGTGCCAGCAGCCCGAACGGCGTCAAGCTATCCAGCGGGAGGTCAGATACGCAGTATTTT. Translated: CASSPNGVKLSSGRSDTQYF.

V and J are TRBV29-1 and TRBJ2-7; TRBD2 might be the D (6 bases). Trimming cost V 7 bases and J 3 bases, with 13 bases left between them. This CDR3 is built from 12 residues. The V gene's germline CDR1 is SQVTM and CDR2 ANQGSEA. This CDR3 reads CSAGSGDYEQYF. The CDR3 DNA reads as TGCAGCGCGGGTAGCGGAGACTACGAGCAGTACTTC.

The chain recombines TRBV5-6 with TRBJ2-1; D is ambiguous. The CDR3 has 12 amino acids. Trimming removed 0 bases from V and 9 bases from J, with 7 bases in between. CDR1 and CDR2 from the germline V gene are SGHDT and YYEEEE. In DNA, the CDR3 is TGTGCCAGCAGCTTGGCTAGTCGTGAGCAGTTCTTC. Translated: CASSLASREQFF.

As concerns this clone: Other DNA variants within this sample encode the same CDR3. The V and J genes are TRBV27 and TRBJ2-3, with D possibly TRBD1 on 6 matching bases. CDR1 and CDR2 (germline): MNHEY, SMNVEV (reference sequence). V was clipped by 6 bases and J by 2 bases, with 9 bases between them. The CDR3 is made up of 13 amino acids. CDR3 region: CASRDRYTDTQYF. Here the CDR3 DNA reads TGTGCCAGCAGGGACAGATACACAGATACGCAGTATTTT.

This clone has a single count. The chain employs TRBV19 and TRBJ2-3; 14 nucleotides align to TRBD2. The CDR3 runs to 16 residues. V was pared by 4 bases and J by 4 bases, with 4 bases of the junction left unmatched. CDR1 LNHDA and CDR2 SQIVND come from the germline V gene (reference sequence). The CDR3: CASSTGLAGGPDTQYF. In DNA, the CDR3 is TGTGCCAGTAGTACCGGACTAGCGGGAGGTCCAGATACGCAGTATTTT.

The CDR3 nucleotides read TGTGCCAGCAGCTTGGCGGCGGGGGGCTCTGGAAACACCATATATTTT. It specifies CASSLAAGGSGNTIYF. This rearrangement joins TRBV5-4 to TRBJ1-3; D perhaps matches TRBD1 (5 bases). With 0 bases removed from V and 0 bases from J, the gap between germline ends came to 10 bases. Germline V lookup: CDR1 SGHNT, CDR2 YYREEE (reference sequence). The CDR3 is made up of 16 amino acids.

The chain uses TRBV6-5 and TRBJ2-1; 7 nucleotides match TRBD1. The germline V gene encodes CDR1 MNHEY and CDR2 SVGAGI. V lost 5 bases to trimming and J lost 9 bases; unmatched junction nucleotides: 4. This CDR3 contains 12 residues. The CDR3 nucleotides are TGTGCCAGCAGTCTCTGGACAGGTGAGCAGTTCTTC. This translates into CASSLWTGEQFF.

The chain is built from TRBV4-1 and TRBJ1-2, with TRBD1 as a possible D gene (5 bases). There are 15 residues in the CDR3. V gave up 1 base and J gave up 6 bases, with 15 bases separating them. Germline CDR1 MGHRA, CDR2 YSYEKL. The CDR3 nucleotides read TGCGCCAGCAGCCAAGTTAAAGGGGAGGTCAATGGCTACACCTTC. The encoded protein is CASSQVKGEVNGYTF.